The present TCR beta chain was sequenced within a study of blood T cell repertoires in COVID-19 (dated by TCRdb to 2019 to 2021). Study-wide context: Collaborator samples came from the United States, Italy and Spain and covered acute and convalescent phases of COVID-19. A freely available public database, intended as a resource for researchers studying the immune response to SARS-CoV-2, is where the repertoires were released. The prospective study material was composed of cDNA or gDNA derived from T cells, B-cell-depleted T cells, or PBMCs. Nearly every sample came with metadata listing a de-identified subject ID, COVID-19 status, age in years and sex. The samples were drawn from two sources: the first 160 participants of the ongoing ImmuneRACE study, and 1,200 or so subjects contributed by 6 global collaborators. HLA class I and class II types, where available, came from metadata supplied by the sample provider rather than from assay-based typing. Deeply sampled blood TCRbeta repertoires from subjects exposed to, actively infected with, or recovered from COVID-19 were included in the dataset. Study-level results and caveats: Clinical and demographic metadata were provided uncurated, with the amount varying by source and participant.

A second Seattle source provided samples from volunteer blood donors who had recovered from COVID-19. The collaborating institutions used their own protocols to collect whole blood in K2EDTA tubes. For TCRbeta analysis, collaborators shipped samples as frozen whole blood, isolated PBMCs, or DNA extracted from either of those sample types. TCRbeta CDR3 regions were amplified from genomic DNA using the immunoSEQ Assay, a bias-controlled multiplex PCR. The paper's data handling went like this. The number of nucleated cells in each sample was estimated by amplification of reference gene primers within the assay. To quantify the absolute abundance of each unique TCRbeta CDR3 rearrangement, sequence reads were collapsed and filtered. For each sample, productive Simpson clonality was calculated by taking the square root of Simpson's diversity index across productive rearrangements. TCRdb holds this immuneACCESS table with in-frame rearrangements only. Some clones are missing; in checked studies, unresolved V genes explain under half, and the rest has no known cause. D and trimming were read from the DNA, whereas the V and J calls and clone size are those reported in that table. A total of around 250,000 clones appear in this sample, about 88% of them only once. 3.5% to 5% of the sample is held by the ten biggest clonotypes.

Points on this clone: Its cognate antigen has yet to be identified. Base qualities are not recorded, but no much larger clone differs from it by a single base.

Taken from cysteine to phenylalanine, the CDR3 has 15 residues. The entry retains the CDR3 DNA only, 45 bases that are in frame from base 1. CDR1 and CDR2 are read off the germline V gene as SGHTS and YDEGEE. V is clipped by 4 bases and J by 2 bases, and the sequence between their germline boundaries is 14 bases long. Material for sequencing was peripheral blood. The rearranged chain carries TRBV5-8 and TRBJ2-3, and TRBD1 may be the D gene, going by 6 matching bases. The TCR sequence derives from a woman in her forties who had recovered from COVID-19. In nucleotide form, the sequence is TGTGCCAGCAGCAGGACAGTGACATTCACAGATACGCAGTATTTT. It encodes CASSRTVTFTDTQYF.